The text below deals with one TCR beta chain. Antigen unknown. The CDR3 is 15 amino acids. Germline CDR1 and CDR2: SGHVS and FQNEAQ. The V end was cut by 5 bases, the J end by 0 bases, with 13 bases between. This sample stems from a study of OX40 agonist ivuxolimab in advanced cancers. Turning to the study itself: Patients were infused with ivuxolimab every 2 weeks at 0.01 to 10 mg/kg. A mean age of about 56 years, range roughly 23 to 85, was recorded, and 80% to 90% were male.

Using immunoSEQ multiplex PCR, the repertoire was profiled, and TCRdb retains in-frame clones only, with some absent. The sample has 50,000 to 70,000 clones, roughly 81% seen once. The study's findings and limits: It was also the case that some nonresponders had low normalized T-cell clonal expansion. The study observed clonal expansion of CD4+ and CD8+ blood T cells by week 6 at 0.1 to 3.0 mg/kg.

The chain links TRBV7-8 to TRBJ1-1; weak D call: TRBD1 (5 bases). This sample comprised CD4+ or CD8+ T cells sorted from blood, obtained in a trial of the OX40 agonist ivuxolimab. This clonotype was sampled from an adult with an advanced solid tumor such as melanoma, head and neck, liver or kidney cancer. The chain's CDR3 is CASSPPGPLNTEAFF. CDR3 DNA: TGTGCCAGCAGCCCCCCGGGGCCATTGAACACTGAAGCTTTCTTT.